Below, 20 T cell receptor beta chains from the same sample are listed, as sequenced in a study of T cells after posttransplantation cyclophosphamide. Cyclophosphamide on days +3 and +4 followed busulfan-fludarabine conditioning and a marrow graft. Profiling relied on immunoSEQ multiplex PCR, and the TCRdb table lists in-frame clones only, not all of them. The repertoire has roughly 16,000 clones, none seen only once; the ten largest take about 0.54%. Sequencing used PBMCs, obtained after allogeneic stem cell transplant with posttransplant cyclophosphamide. These receptors originate from a female patient between 30 and 45 years old who received an allogeneic stem cell transplant from a related donor, was CMV-positive, and had no GVHD. Among the T cells, some may be from the graft donor.

Within the sample, this clone is medium-sized (0.01 to 0.1%). V gene TRBV4-3 combines with J gene TRBJ2-6; no clear D. The CDR3 has 15 residues. V was pared by 0 bases and J by 0 bases, with 3 bases between. Germline CDR1 reads LGHNA; CDR2 reads YSLEER. CDR3 region: CASSQESSGANVLTF. Here the CDR3 DNA reads TGCGCCAGCAGCCAAGAGAGCTCTGGGGCCAACGTCCTGACTTTC.

This clone has ten or more counts. This chain links TRBV12-5 with TRBJ2-3, with D tentatively TRBD2 (6 bases). V was clipped by 3 bases and J by 3 bases, with 10 bases between them. Germline CDR1 LGHNT, CDR2 FRNRAP. CDR3 size: 14 residues. The CDR3 nucleotides are TGTGCTAGTGGTTTCGGGAGCGGGACAGATACGCAGTATTTT. Its translation: CASGFGSGTDTQYF.

In its sample, this clone was seen many times. The V and J genes are TRBV28 and TRBJ2-7; D is uncertain. Per the germline V gene, CDR1 is MDHEN and CDR2 is SYDVKM. This CDR3 region has 13 residues. Between the trimmed V and J ends, which lost 4 bases and 1 base, there was a span of 8 bases. The CDR3 region is CASSSVLSYEQYF. The CDR3 coding sequence is TGTGCCAGCAGTTCGGTACTATCCTACGAGCAGTACTTC.

This clone was detected ten times or more. This CDR3 is CASSGIALAGVGEQYF. As DNA, the CDR3 is TGTGCCAGCAGTGGCATTGCTCTAGCGGGAGTCGGAGAGCAGTACTTC. V and J are TRBV6-1 and TRBJ2-7; the match to TRBD2 covers 10 bases. J lost 7 bases, V lost 4 bases, and 13 bases had no gene match. Germline V gene sequence: CDR1 MNHNS, CDR2 SASEGT. This CDR3 comprises 16 residues.

This clone was counted many times. The chain employs TRBV19 and TRBJ1-1; D is perhaps TRBD1 (5 bases). CDR1 and CDR2 (germline): LNHDA, SQIVND (reference sequence). The CDR3 consists of 13 residues. The V end lost 3 bases, the J end lost 4 bases, and 9 bases lay between the germline ends. CDR3 region: CASSIRGSTEAFF. The CDR3 DNA follows: TGTGCCAGTAGTATTAGGGGTAGCACTGAAGCTTTCTTT. Variable domain in full (rest from reference TRBV19 and TRBJ1-1): DGGITQSPKYLFRKEGQNVTLSCEQNLNHDAMYWYRQDPGQGLRLIYYSQIVNDFQKGDIAEGYSVSREKKESFPLTVTSAQKNPTAFYLCASSIRGSTEAFFGQGTRLTVV.

This clone was seen repeatedly, ten times or more. The chain uses TRBV29-1 and TRBJ2-1; weak D call: TRBD1 (6 bases). CDR3 length: 15 residues. CDR1 and CDR2 from the germline V gene are SQVTM and ANQGSEA. Between the trimmed V and J ends, which lost 5 bases and 2 bases, there was a span of 16 bases. Written as DNA, the CDR3 is TGCAGCGTTACCGCCACAGGGTTCCCCTACAATGAGCAGTTCTTC. It is translated as CSVTATGFPYNEQFF.

There are many counts of this clone. The CDR3 sequence is CASSPGQGNQPQHF. In DNA, the CDR3 is TGTGCCAGTAGTCCCGGACAGGGGAATCAGCCCCAGCATTTT. This rearrangement joins TRBV19 to TRBJ1-5; 9 bases fit TRBD1. CDR3 size: 14 residues. The junction had 3 bases not matched to a gene; V was cut back by 5 bases and J by 4 bases. CDR1 is LNHDA and CDR2 is SQIVND in the germline V gene (reference sequence).

Ten or more counts support this clone. The chain joins TRBV10-3 to TRBJ2-5; D gene ambiguous. This CDR3 has 15 amino acids. CDR1 is ENHRY, CDR2 SYGVKD, per germline. Trimming shortened V by 0 bases and J by 4 bases, and 12 bases separated the two germline ends. The CDR3 loop reads CAISESWPPRETQYF. In nucleotides, the CDR3 is TGTGCCATCAGTGAGTCATGGCCCCCCCGAGAGACCCAGTACTTC.

In this sample, this clone turned up many times. The genes are TRBV6-1 and TRBJ1-2; D perhaps matches TRBD1 (6 bases). With 6 bases removed from V and 8 bases from J, the gap between germline ends came to 16 bases. This CDR3 has 13 amino acids. The germline V gene encodes CDR1 MNHNS and CDR2 SASEGT. The CDR3: CASRPTGAGGYTF. The CDR3 DNA sequence: TGTGCCAGCAGACCGACAGGTGCTGGGGGCTACACCTTC.

This clone is deemed medium-sized (0.01 to 0.1%). The J gene is TRBJ2-7, the V gene TRBV4-1, with a tentative D call TRBD2 (5 bases). Per germline, CDR1 MGHRA and CDR2 YSYEKL. The CDR3 consists of 15 residues. Trimming removed 4 bases at V and 0 bases at J, with 13 bases between. The CDR3 DNA reads TGCGCCAGCAGCCCCCGGGATCAGGCCTCCTACGAGCAGTACTTC. This gives the protein CASSPRDQASYEQYF.

This clone occurred many times. V gene TRBV10-3 combines with J gene TRBJ2-3; D gene ambiguous. The V end was cut by 1 base, the J end by 1 base, with 12 bases between. CDR1 and CDR2 (germline): ENHRY, SYGVKD. CDR3 length: 16 residues. The DNA of the CDR3 is TGTGCCATCAGTGAGTACCGGGTGAAGGGCACAGATACGCAGTATTTT. Its protein is CAISEYRVKGTDTQYF.

This clone was observed at least ten times. The V call is TRBV11-2, the J call TRBJ2-1; D perhaps matches TRBD2 (6 bases). The ends were cut back, 5 bases at V and 1 base at J, with 24 bases in the middle. CDR3 length: 19 amino acids. The germline CDR1 and CDR2 sequences are SGHAT and FQNNGV. CDR3 coding DNA: TGTGCCAGCAGCCTAGCCCCCCTGCTAGCGCTAGGGTCCTACAATGAGCAGTTCTTC. Translated, it gives CASSLAPLLALGSYNEQFF.

This clone was counted many times. The V call is TRBV4-1, the J call TRBJ2-7; TRBD1 matches 7 bases. Germline CDR1 reads MGHRA; CDR2 reads YSYEKL. The ends lost 1 base at V and 2 bases at J; junction bases unmatched: 8. The CDR3 has 16 residues. The CDR3 loop reads CASSQAGRTGPYEQYF. CDR3 coding DNA: TGCGCCAGCAGCCAAGCCGGCCGGACAGGACCCTACGAGCAGTACTTC.

This clone was recorded many times. This chain uses TRBV27 with TRBJ1-1; a weak D match, TRBD1 (6 bases). The CDR3 extends over 13 amino acids. Germline values: CDR1 MNHEY, CDR2 SMNVEV (reference sequence). V was shortened by 2 bases and J by 8 bases, with 12 bases between the two germline ends. CDR3 in DNA: TGTGCCAGCAGTTTAACCGGCCAGGGGGAAGCTTTCTTT. Residues: CASSLTGQGEAFF.

This clone showed up many times. The CDR3 DNA is TGTGCCAGCAGTTTATGGAGAGTCCGGGACAGGGCAGGTGAGCAGTTCTTC. This sequence encodes CASSLWRVRDRAGEQFF. The genes are TRBV28 and TRBJ2-1, with 9 bases matching TRBD1. The CDR3 runs to 17 residues. J lost 9 bases, V lost 0 bases, and 12 bases had no gene match. Germline CDR1 and CDR2: MDHEN and SYDVKM.

This clone has only a few counts. V is TRBV30 and J is TRBJ1-6; TRBD1 aligns across 7 bases. The CDR3 is 15 residues long. Germline V lookup: CDR1 GTSNPN, CDR2 SVGIG (reference sequence). The junction had 5 bases not matched to a gene; V was cut back by 3 bases and J by 3 bases. CDR3 coding DNA: TGTGCCTGGAGCCACGGGACAGACTATAATTCACCCCTCCACTTT. Translating gives CAWSHGTDYNSPLHF.

This clone was counted ten times or more. The chain carries TRBV28 and TRBJ2-7, with D perhaps TRBD1 (6 bases). The CDR3 totals 13 residues. The germline V gene has CDR1 MDHEN and CDR2 SYDVKM. With 10 bases removed from V and 0 bases from J, the gap between germline ends came to 13 bases. CDR3 sequence: CATHDRSSYEQYF. CDR3 in DNA: TGTGCCACCCACGACAGGAGCTCCTACGAGCAGTACTTC.

This clone was recorded many times. This chain links TRBV5-1 with TRBJ2-2, with 11 bases aligning to TRBD2. Germline assignment: CDR1 SGHRS and CDR2 YFSETQ. This CDR3 contains 15 residues. V lost 1 base, J lost 7 bases, and 3 bases stayed unmatched. The CDR3 here is CASSLTSGSVGELFF. CDR3 in DNA: TGCGCCAGCAGCTTGACTAGCGGGAGTGTCGGGGAGCTGTTTTTT.

This clone was found many times. The DNA for the CDR3 is TGTGCCAGCAGCTTGGATTCCGACCCACAGGGGGCGGTGGCTTTCTTT. Residues: CASSLDSDPQGAVAFF. The J gene is TRBJ1-1, the V gene TRBV7-2; 9 bases are a match to TRBD1. V dropped 3 bases and J dropped 11; count of bases not matched to a gene: 16. CDR1 and CDR2 from the germline V gene are SGHTA and FQGNSA. The CDR3 spans 16 residues.

Points on this clone: This may be a read error: a much more frequent sequence differs by one nucleotide. The chain combines TRBV19 with TRBJ2-6; D perhaps matches TRBD2 (6 bases). The CDR3 has 19 amino acids. Trimming removed 0 bases from V and 2 bases from J, with 17 bases in between. From germline, CDR1 is LNHDA and CDR2 SQIVND (reference sequence). The CDR3 sequence is CASSIEGRRFPPGANVLTF. DNA for the CDR3: TGTGCCAGTAGTATAGAAGGGAGGCGCTTCCCCCCTGGGGCCAACGTCCTGACTTTC.